The sample holds many counts of the clone carrying this TCR beta chain. MiXCR, applied by TCRdb to the 5' RACE reads, yields one record per CDR3 protein. The sample has 250,000 or so distinct CDR3 sequences, 5.5% to 7% seen once. The CDR3 loop spans 14 amino acids. V lost 2 bases, J lost 2 bases, and 10 bases lay in between. The germline V gene encodes CDR1 MDHEN and CDR2 SYDVKM. The data are from a study of identical twins. This same sample was also taken into another study, of yellow fever vaccine responses in identical twins.

The genes are TRBV28 and TRBJ2-7, with D possibly matching TRBD1 (5 bases). Sample: memory (CD45RO+) T cells sorted from blood. This TCR was recovered from a woman aged 18-30 years in good health. The CDR3 nucleotides read TGTGCCAGCAGTTTACTCCAGGGAACCTACGAGCAGTACTTC. Translating it yields CASSLLQGTYEQYF.